The present T cell receptor beta chain was sequenced within a study of blood T cell repertoires in COVID-19 (dated by TCRdb to 2020 to 2021). With regard to the full study: Samples from collaborators originated in the United States, Italy and Spain and spanned both the acute and convalescent phases of COVID-19. The samples were drawn from the first 160 participants of the ongoing ImmuneRACE study and from about 1,200 subjects provided by 6 global collaborators. Subjects who had been exposed to COVID-19, were actively infected with it, or had recovered from it provided the deeply sampled blood TCRbeta repertoires that made up the dataset. A freely available public database, intended as a resource for researchers studying the immune response to SARS-CoV-2, is where the repertoires were released. A de-identified subject ID, COVID-19 status, age in years and sex were almost always included in the sample metadata. The material from the prospective study consisted of cDNA or gDNA derived from T cells, B-cell-depleted T cells, or PBMCs. Where available, HLA class I and class II types were obtained from metadata supplied by the sample provider rather than from assay-based typing. The research as a whole found: How much clinical and demographic metadata was included differed by source and by participant, and the metadata was provided uncurated.

Samples from volunteer blood donors who had recovered from COVID-19 were contributed by a second Seattle source. The collaborating institutions used their own protocols to collect whole blood in K2EDTA tubes. For TCRbeta analysis, collaborators shipped samples as frozen whole blood, isolated PBMCs, or DNA extracted from either of those sample types. A word on this clone: Its antigen remains undetermined. The record has no base qualities; no much larger clone is one base away.

There are 13 amino acids in the CDR3, from cysteine to phenylalanine inclusive. The read is trimmed to its CDR3 DNA, 39 bases read in frame from base 1. The trim is 1 base for V and 7 bases for J, with a gap of 9 bases between the germline ends. Based on the germline V gene (reference sequence), the CDR1 and CDR2 sequences are SGHNT and YYREEE. TCRbeta CDR3 regions were amplified from genomic DNA using the immunoSEQ Assay, a bias-controlled multiplex PCR. The published analysis was carried out like this. Within the assay, amplification of reference gene primers was used to estimate how many nucleated cells each sample contained. To quantify the absolute abundance of each unique TCRbeta CDR3 rearrangement, sequence reads were collapsed and filtered. For each sample, productive Simpson clonality was calculated as the square root of Simpson's diversity index across productive rearrangements. As stored in TCRdb, this immuneACCESS dataset retains in-frame rearrangements with V and J assigned. A fraction of the clones does not appear; measured against another copy, unresolved V genes explain less than half of the discrepancy, and the remainder lacks a known reason. Clone size and V and J calls were adopted from that table, with D and trimming inferred from the DNA. Recorded for this sample are approximately 220,000 clones; roughly 80% of them occurred a single time. About 3% of the sample lies in the top ten.

What was sequenced was peripheral blood. The sequence came from a young woman who had recovered from COVID-19. This receptor chain uses TRBV5-4 and TRBJ1-5; TRBD1 is a possible D gene, resting on 6 matching bases. The bases are TGTGCCAGCAGCTTGCAAGGGGGACAGCCCCAGCATTTT. It is translated as CASSLQGGQPQHF. Here the CDR3 is joined to the reference TRBV5-4 and TRBJ1-5 genes, and the full variable domain is: ETGVTQSPTHLIKTRGQQVTLRCSSQSGHNTVSWYQQALGQGPQFIFQYYREEENGRGNFPPRFSGLQFPNYSSELNVNALELDDSALYLCASSLQGGQPQHFGDGTRLSIL.